The subject of this entry is one T cell receptor (beta chain). The source of the sample is a study of blood T cell repertoires in COVID-19. CDR1 SEHNR and CDR2 FQNEAQ come from the germline V gene (reference sequence). V shed 2 bases and J shed 6 bases, with 10 bases lying between them. The CDR3 extends over 14 amino acids. TCRdb's table, derived via immunoSEQ multiplex PCR, lists solely in-frame clones and lacks some. The table has a few hundred thousand clones, approximately 88% seen once. The sequence derives from a woman in her 30s with COVID-19, enrolled during active disease. V is TRBV7-9 and J is TRBJ2-2; D might be TRBD2 (5 bases). What was sequenced was peripheral blood. CDR3 DNA: TGTGCCAGCAGCTTATACGAGGGTTCCGGGGAGCTGTTTTTT. Translating gives CASSLYEGSGELFF.